This section outlines one TCR beta chain sequence together with its context. What this receptor recognizes is not known. No clone much larger than this one lies a single base away; base qualities are absent. The label giving this sample's time point can be read as: blood sample drawn before combined kidney and bone marrow transplant. Thawed PBMCs were FACS-sorted into unstimulated Tregs (CD4+CD25+CD127-), CD4+ non-Tregs (CD4+CD25-), CD4 cells and CD8 cells. A few combined kidney and bone marrow transplant recipients from the ITN036ST trial were included as patients, and samples were available only from these trial subjects. Healthy control blood was processed by Ficoll density gradient to PBMCs and cryopreserved; patient PBMCs were collected before and after transplant. This sample stems from a study of Tregs in tolerant kidney transplant recipients (dated by TCRdb to between 2019 and 2020). Background on the whole study: Transplants used related donors with nonmyeloablative bone marrow transplantation; mixed chimerism was transient in the human trials. The study applied TCRbeta sequencing to find donor-specific regulatory T cells before combined kidney and bone marrow transplantation and then followed those same cells after transplant.

Genomic DNA was extracted from sorted cells with the QIAGEN DNeasy Blood and Tissue Kit for TCRbeta CDR3 sequencing. Through immunoSEQ, high-throughput TCRbeta CDR3 sequencing was done commercially, including PCR amplification with internal controls and bias correction. In the authors' own workflow: Unique productive TCRbeta sequences were defined by CDR3 nucleotide sequence where primers matched, otherwise by CDR3 amino acid sequence with Vbeta and Jbeta genes. To correct sorting error, sequences shared between sorted populations at a frequency ratio of 2:1 or less were removed; the rest were assigned to the higher population. A sequence counted as donor-reactive if, in CFSE-low cells, the sequence had a frequency of at least 0.01% and was expanded at least 5-fold compared with unstimulated cells. Jensen-Shannon divergence, calculated on the top 100 TCRbeta sequences ranked by frequency, was used to quantify repertoire divergence. When a sample had multiple sequencing runs, each run was corrected for sorting error separately and the runs were then pooled. In its TCRdb copy, this immuneACCESS table keeps in-frame sequences only and misses some clones. Where compared with another copy, unresolved V genes explain less than half of these, and the others have no known cause. V and J calls and clone size are copied from that table; D and trimming were computed from the DNA. Counted in this sample were tens of thousands of clones; 95% to 98% of them appeared once. The top ten constitute approximately 0.52% of the sample.

V is shortened by 0 bases, J by 6 bases, and the region joining them spans 20 bases. The CDR3 has 17 amino acids, counting the end cysteine and phenylalanine. This entry keeps only the CDR3 DNA: 51 bases, framed from base 1. CDR1 and CDR2, per the germline V gene, are LGHNA and YSLEER. Summary of the overall study and its limitations: PCR primers changed over time for some patients, so nucleotide-level comparison across those patients' samples was not possible. Donor-specific Treg expansion exceeded global Treg expansion in tolerant patients, suggesting antigen-driven rather than nonspecific expansion. The most biologically relevant and donor-specific TCRbeta repertoire appeared to be identified by expanding Tregs with activated donor B cells. The study was limited by small patient numbers, and the findings need validation in larger populations and under other immunosuppression protocols. Biological reproducibility was not examined directly, but technical replication error appeared to be minimal.

The chain was built from TRBV4-3 and TRBJ1-2; TRBD1 is a weak D gene call, 6 bases matching. The input for sequencing was CD4+ T cells from blood, taken before the transplant. The TCR originated in a human donor who received a combined kidney and bone marrow transplant. The CDR3 protein sequence reads: CASSQDRGTGSEHGYTF. The nucleotides are TGCGCCAGCAGCCAAGACAGGGGAACCGGTTCGGAACATGGCTACACCTTC.